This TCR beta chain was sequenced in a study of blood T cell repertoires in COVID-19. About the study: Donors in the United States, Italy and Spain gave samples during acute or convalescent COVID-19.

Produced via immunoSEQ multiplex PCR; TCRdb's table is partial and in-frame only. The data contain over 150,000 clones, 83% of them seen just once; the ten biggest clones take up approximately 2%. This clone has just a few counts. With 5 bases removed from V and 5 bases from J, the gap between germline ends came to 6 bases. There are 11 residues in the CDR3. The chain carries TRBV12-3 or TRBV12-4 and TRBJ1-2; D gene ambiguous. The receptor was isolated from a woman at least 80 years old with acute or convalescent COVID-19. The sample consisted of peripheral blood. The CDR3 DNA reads TGTGCCAGCAGTACAAATTATGGCTACACCTTC. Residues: CASSTNYGYTF.